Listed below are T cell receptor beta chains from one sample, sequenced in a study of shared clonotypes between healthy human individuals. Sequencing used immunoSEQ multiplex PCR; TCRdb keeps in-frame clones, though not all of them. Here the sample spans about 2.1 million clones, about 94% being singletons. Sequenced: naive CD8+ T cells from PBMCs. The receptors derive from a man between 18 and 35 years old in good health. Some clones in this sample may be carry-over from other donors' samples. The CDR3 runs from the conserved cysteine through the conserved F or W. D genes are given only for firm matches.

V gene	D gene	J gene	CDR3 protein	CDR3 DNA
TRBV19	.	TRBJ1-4	CASSIRGLTNEKLFF	TGTGCCAGTAGTATACGCGGGCTAACTAATGAAAAACTGTTTTTT
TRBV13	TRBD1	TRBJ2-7	CASSPGTGYEQYF	TGTGCCAGCAGCCCCGGGACAGGGTACGAGCAGTACTTC
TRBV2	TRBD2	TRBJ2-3	CASSENPSGRSADTQYF	TGTGCCAGCAGTGAAAATCCTAGCGGGAGGTCCGCAGATACGCAGTATTTT
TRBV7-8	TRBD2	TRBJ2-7	CASSLGLAGKKSYEQYF	TGTGCCAGCAGCTTAGGACTAGCGGGAAAGAAATCCTACGAGCAGTACTTC
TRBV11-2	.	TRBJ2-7	CASSLGVGTNDEQYF	TGTGCCAGCAGCTTAGGGGTAGGGACAAATGACGAGCAGTACTTC
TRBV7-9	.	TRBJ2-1	CASSPSGTTYNEQFF	TGTGCCAGCAGCCCGAGCGGGACAACGTACAATGAGCAGTTCTTC
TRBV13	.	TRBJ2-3	CASEGGIRPPTQYF	TGTGCCAGCGAGGGGGGGATCAGGCCTCCTACGCAGTATTTT
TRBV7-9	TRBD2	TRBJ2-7	CASSPRLAWGEQYF	TGTGCCAGCAGTCCGCGACTAGCCTGGGGCGAGCAGTACTTC
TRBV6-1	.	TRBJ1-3	CASTLDWGNGNTIYF	TGTGCCAGCACGTTGGATTGGGGGAATGGAAACACCATATATTTT
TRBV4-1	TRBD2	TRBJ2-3	CASSHRLAGGPTADTQYF	TGCGCCAGCAGCCATAGGCTAGCGGGAGGGCCAACCGCAGATACGCAGTATTTT
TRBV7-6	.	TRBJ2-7	CASSLRSGAYEQYF	TGTGCCAGCAGCTTAAGGTCGGGCGCCTACGAGCAGTACTTC
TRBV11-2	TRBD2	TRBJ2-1	CASSLGGSEQFF	TGTGCCAGCAGCTTAGGCGGGAGCGAGCAGTTCTTC
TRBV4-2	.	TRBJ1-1	CASSQGGFTEAFF	TGTGCCAGCAGCCAAGGGGGCTTCACTGAAGCTTTCTTT
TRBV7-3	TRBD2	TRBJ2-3	CASSSLAGAADTQYF	TGTGCCAGCAGCTCCCTAGCGGGAGCGGCAGATACGCAGTATTTT